This T cell receptor beta chain was obtained from a study of blood T cell repertoires in COVID-19. Produced via immunoSEQ multiplex PCR; TCRdb's table is partial and in-frame only. This table holds around 180,000 clones, about four fifths found once. Germline trimming cut 6 bases from V and 0 bases from J; bases unmatched to any gene: 9. Germline CDR1 is KGHSH and CDR2 is LQKENI. The CDR3 length is 16 residues. The chain combines TRBV18 with TRBJ1-1; 8 nucleotides line up with TRBD1. The material sequenced was peripheral blood. This TCR came from a man aged 65-85 years with active or convalescent COVID-19. CDR3 amino acids: CASSQTGGGLNTEAFF. In nucleotides, the CDR3 is TGTGCCAGCTCGCAAACAGGGGGGGGCTTGAACACTGAAGCTTTCTTT.